The 12 T cell receptor beta chains listed next were all sequenced from one sample in a study of blood T cells in healthy people across ages. The second PCR ran roughly 7 to 12 cycles with a sample-barcoded 5' primer and J-beta primers. TCRdb re-called the 5' RACE reads with MiXCR, one entry per CDR3 protein. The data contain hundreds of thousands of distinct CDR3 sequences, around 42% of them singletons. Material for sequencing was blood. These receptors came from a man between 60 and 70 years old in good health.

Only a few counts were recorded for this clonotype. The V call is TRBV20-1, the J call TRBJ2-7; tentative D call: TRBD2 (6 bases). This CDR3 has 16 amino acids. The germline V gene encodes CDR1 DFQATT and CDR2 SNEGSKA (reference sequence). V was clipped by 1 base and J by 6 bases, with 22 bases between them. DNA for the CDR3: TGCAGTGCTAGAGCCCTAGAGGAGGGTCGGATCCGCGAGCAGTACTTC. This translates into CSARALEEGRIREQYF.

This clonotype has more than one count but fewer than ten. The chain is built from TRBV3-1 and TRBJ2-7; 8 bases are a match to TRBD2. The CDR3 loop spans 14 amino acids. Trimming at V came to 5 bases and at J to 6 bases, leaving 9 bases not matched to a gene. The germline gives CDR1 LGHDT, CDR2 YNNKEL (reference sequence). The chain's CDR3 is CASSESGTRGEQYF. As DNA, the CDR3 is TGTGCCAGCAGCGAATCCGGGACTAGGGGCGAGCAGTACTTC.

V usage is TRBV6-1 and J usage is TRBJ2-1, with 14 bases matching TRBD2. Trimming took 4 bases from V and 2 from J; bases not matched to a gene: 1. Germline V gene lookup returns CDR1 MNHNS and CDR2 SASEGT. This CDR3 region has 16 residues. This CDR3 reads CASSATSGGAYNEQFF. For the CDR3, the DNA is TGTGCCAGCAGTGCGACTAGCGGGGGGGCCTACAATGAGCAGTTCTTC.

CDR3 amino acids: CASSPLGLAETQYF. The CDR3, as DNA: TGTGCCAGCAGCCCCCTGGGACTAGCGGAGACCCAGTACTTC. The chain has TRBV3-1 and TRBJ2-5; TRBD2 agrees at 10 bases. CDR3 length: 14 amino acids. The germline gives CDR1 LGHDT, CDR2 YNNKEL (reference sequence). V lost 4 bases to trimming and J lost 5 bases; unmatched junction nucleotides: 4.

The chain links TRBV12-3 or TRBV12-4 to TRBJ2-3; the D is unclear. The V end lost 6 bases, the J end lost 4 bases, and 23 bases lay between the germline ends. The CDR3 is 17 amino acids. This CDR3 reads CASRAARWSGPPDTQYF. CDR3 in DNA: TGTGCCAGCAGGGCCGCTAGATGGAGTGGGCCCCCAGATACGCAGTATTTT.

This clonotype has only a few counts. The rearrangement joins TRBV7-9 to TRBJ2-7, with 7 bases matching TRBD1. The CDR3 covers 16 residues. Germline assignment: CDR1 SEHNR and CDR2 FQNEAQ (reference sequence). V gave up 5 bases and J gave up 0 bases; unmatched junction bases: 10. Here the CDR3 DNA reads TGTGCCAGCAGCGTAGGGACGGGACAGCACTCCTACGAGCAGTACTTC. Encoded protein: CASSVGTGQHSYEQYF.

This clonotype was seen a few times. The CDR3 region is CASSQVHSGSSTDTQYF. CDR3 nucleotide sequence: TGCGCCAGCAGCCAAGTTCATTCGGGGTCTAGCACAGATACGCAGTATTTT. The gene calls are TRBV4-1 and TRBJ2-3; the D gene is possibly TRBD2 (5 bases). CDR1 and CDR2 from the germline V gene are MGHRA and YSYEKL. CDR3 length equals 17 residues. Trimming removed 1 base from V and 0 bases from J, with 14 bases in between.

CDR3 region: CASSLGTVTYNEQYF. The DNA of the CDR3 is TGCGCCAGCAGCTTGGGGACAGTAACCTACAATGAGCAGTACTTC. This chain connects TRBV5-1 to TRBJ2-1, with D possibly TRBD1 on 6 matching bases. The J call may be mistaken, given a closer DNA end match to TRBJ2-7. Germline CDR1 reads SGHRS; CDR2 reads YFSETQ. The CDR3 is 15 residues long.

The gene calls are TRBV15 and TRBJ2-5; perhaps TRBD2 as D (5 bases). Germline CDR1 is LNHNV and CDR2 is YYDKDF (reference sequence). The CDR3 is made up of 13 amino acids. The V end lost 1 base, the J end lost 5 bases, and 8 bases lay between the germline ends. The CDR3 DNA reads as TGTGCCACCAGCAGAGGTCGGAGGGAGACCCAGTACTTC. Translating it yields CATSRGRRETQYF.

This rearrangement joins TRBV20-1 to TRBJ2-5; 9 bases fit TRBD2. Germline loops: CDR1 DFQATT, CDR2 SNEGSKA (reference sequence). The CDR3 consists of 15 residues. The trim removed 1 base at V and 11 bases at J, leaving 14 bases unmatched. CDR3 region: CSARVASGAYNEQYF. As DNA, the CDR3 is TGCAGTGCTAGAGTTGCTAGCGGGGCCTACAATGAGCAGTACTTC.

Details on this clonotype: With a much larger clone just one base away, this may be a read error. The chain employs TRBV14 and TRBJ1-2, with 8 positions matching TRBD1. This CDR3 comprises 14 residues. Looked up from germline, CDR1 is SGHDN and CDR2 is FVKESK. CDR3 sequence reads: CASSQETGAYGHTF. In DNA, the CDR3 is TGTGCCAGCAGCCAAGAGACAGGGGCATATGGCCACACCTTC.

The chain employs TRBV21-1 and TRBJ1-2; the table's D call, TRBD1, has no DNA check behind it. TRBV21-1 is a known pseudogene. The CDR3 runs to 14 residues. CDR3 residues: CASTLGPGVRGYTF. DNA for the CDR3: TGTGCCAGCACCCTGGGACCAGGAGTCCGTGGCTACACCTTC.